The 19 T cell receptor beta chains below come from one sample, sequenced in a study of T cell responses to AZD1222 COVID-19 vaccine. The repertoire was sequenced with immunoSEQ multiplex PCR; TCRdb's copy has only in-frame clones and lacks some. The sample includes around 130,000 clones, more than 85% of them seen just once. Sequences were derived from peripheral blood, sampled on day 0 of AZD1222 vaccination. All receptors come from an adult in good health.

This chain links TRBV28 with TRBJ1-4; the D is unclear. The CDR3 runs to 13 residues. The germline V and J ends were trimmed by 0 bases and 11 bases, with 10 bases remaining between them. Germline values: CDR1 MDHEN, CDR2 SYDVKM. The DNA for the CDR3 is TGTGCCAGCAGTTTATGGGGTCCTGGGAAACTGTTTTTT. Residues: CASSLWGPGKLFF.

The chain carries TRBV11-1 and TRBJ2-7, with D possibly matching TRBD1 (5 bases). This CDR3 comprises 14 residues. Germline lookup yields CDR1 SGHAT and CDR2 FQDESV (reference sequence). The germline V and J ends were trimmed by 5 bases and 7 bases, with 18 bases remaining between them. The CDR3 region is CASSPRQTVAEQYF. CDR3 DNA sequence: TGTGCCAGCAGCCCCCGACAGACGGTAGCTGAGCAGTACTTC.

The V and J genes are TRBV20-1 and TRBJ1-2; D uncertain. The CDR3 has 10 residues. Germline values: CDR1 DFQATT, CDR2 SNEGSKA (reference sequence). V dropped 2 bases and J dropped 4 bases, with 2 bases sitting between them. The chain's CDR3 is CSARSYGYTF. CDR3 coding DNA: TGCAGTGCTAGATCCTATGGCTACACCTTC.

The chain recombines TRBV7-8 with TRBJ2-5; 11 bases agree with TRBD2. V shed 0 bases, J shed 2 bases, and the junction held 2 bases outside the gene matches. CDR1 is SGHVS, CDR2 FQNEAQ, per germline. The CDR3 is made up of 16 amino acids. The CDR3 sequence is CASSLAGLAVQETQYF. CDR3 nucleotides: TGTGCCAGCAGCTTAGCGGGACTAGCGGTGCAAGAGACCCAGTACTTC.

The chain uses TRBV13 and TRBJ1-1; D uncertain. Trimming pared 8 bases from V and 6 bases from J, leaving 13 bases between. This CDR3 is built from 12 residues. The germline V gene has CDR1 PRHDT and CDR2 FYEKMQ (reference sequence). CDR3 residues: CASDILGAEAFF. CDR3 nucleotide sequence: TGTGCCAGCGACATATTGGGAGCTGAAGCTTTCTTT.

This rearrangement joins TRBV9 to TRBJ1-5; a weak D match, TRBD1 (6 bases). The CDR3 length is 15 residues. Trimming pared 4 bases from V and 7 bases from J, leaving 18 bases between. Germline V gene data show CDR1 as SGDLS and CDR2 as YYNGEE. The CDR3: CASSPEGGAGQPQHF. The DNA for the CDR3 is TGTGCCAGCAGCCCCGAGGGGGGGGCCGGGCAGCCCCAGCATTTT.

The CDR3 reads CASTHGTVPGPYGYTF. The CDR3 DNA sequence: TGTGCCAGCACCCACGGGACAGTCCCCGGACCATATGGCTACACCTTC. This chain connects TRBV6-6 to TRBJ1-2; TRBD1 agrees at 7 bases. Germline CDR1 reads MNHNY; CDR2 reads SVGAGI (reference sequence). This CDR3 spans 16 amino acids. V was clipped by 7 bases and J by 5 bases; unmatched bases: 16.

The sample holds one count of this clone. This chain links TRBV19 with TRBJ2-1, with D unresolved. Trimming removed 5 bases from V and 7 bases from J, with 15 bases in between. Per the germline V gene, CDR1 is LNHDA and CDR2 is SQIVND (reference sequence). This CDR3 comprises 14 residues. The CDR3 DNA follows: TGTGCCAGTAGTCCAGGATCTCTTGGGAATGAGCAGTTCTTC. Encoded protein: CASSPGSLGNEQFF.

CDR3 loop: CASSLQSGRSGNTIYF. The CDR3 DNA reads as TGCGCCAGCAGCCTCCAGTCCGGCCGCTCTGGAAACACCATATATTTT. The chain links TRBV5-1 to TRBJ1-3; D ambiguous. Germline assignment: CDR1 SGHRS and CDR2 YFSETQ. Trimming pared 4 bases from V and 0 bases from J, leaving 14 bases between. This CDR3 spans 16 amino acids.

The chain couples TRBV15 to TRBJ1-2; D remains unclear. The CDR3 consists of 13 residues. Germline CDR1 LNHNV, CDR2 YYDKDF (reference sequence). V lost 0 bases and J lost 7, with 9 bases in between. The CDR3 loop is CATSRDLGGGYTF. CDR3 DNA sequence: TGTGCCACCAGCAGAGATTTGGGTGGTGGCTACACCTTC.

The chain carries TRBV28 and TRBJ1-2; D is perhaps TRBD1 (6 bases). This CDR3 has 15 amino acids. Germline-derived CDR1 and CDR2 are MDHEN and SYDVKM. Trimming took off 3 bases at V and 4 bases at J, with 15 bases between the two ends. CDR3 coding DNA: TGTGCCAGCAGTTTGCCGGGGGGGCGCGTCTATGGCTACACCTTC. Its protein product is CASSLPGGRVYGYTF.

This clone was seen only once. Here the CDR3 reads CAGGQPQLAPEILAGGPDEQFF. CDR3 nucleotides: TGTGCCGGCGGACAGCCCCAACTCGCACCAGAGATACTGGCGGGAGGGCCGGATGAGCAGTTCTTC. The chain combines TRBV7-8 with TRBJ2-1; 9 bases match TRBD2. The V gene's germline CDR1 is SGHVS and CDR2 FQNEAQ. With 11 bases clipped from V and 8 bases from J, the junction kept 37 bases outside the gene matches. The CDR3 loop spans 22 amino acids.

The CDR3 protein is CASSLFFMERLDNEQFF. The CDR3 bases are TGTGCCAGCAGCTTGTTTTTCATGGAGCGGCTCGACAATGAGCAGTTCTTC. The chain recombines TRBV5-6 with TRBJ2-1; tentative D call: TRBD2 (5 bases). The germline gives CDR1 SGHDT, CDR2 YYEEEE. Trimming left V 1 base short and J 5 bases short, with 19 bases between. CDR3 length: 17 residues.

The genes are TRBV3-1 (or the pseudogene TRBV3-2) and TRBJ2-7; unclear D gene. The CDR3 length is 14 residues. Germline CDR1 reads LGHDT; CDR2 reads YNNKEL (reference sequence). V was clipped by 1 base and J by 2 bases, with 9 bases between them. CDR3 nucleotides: TGTGCCAGCAGCCAAGGGGCCCCGACCTACGAGCAGTACTTC. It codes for CASSQGAPTYEQYF.

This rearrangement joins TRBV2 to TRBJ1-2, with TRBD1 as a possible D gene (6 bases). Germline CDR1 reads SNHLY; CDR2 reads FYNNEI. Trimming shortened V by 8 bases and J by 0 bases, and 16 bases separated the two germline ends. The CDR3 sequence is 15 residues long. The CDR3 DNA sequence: TGTGCCAGCGCTCGGGGGCAGTTACCTAACTATGGCTACACCTTC. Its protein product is CASARGQLPNYGYTF.

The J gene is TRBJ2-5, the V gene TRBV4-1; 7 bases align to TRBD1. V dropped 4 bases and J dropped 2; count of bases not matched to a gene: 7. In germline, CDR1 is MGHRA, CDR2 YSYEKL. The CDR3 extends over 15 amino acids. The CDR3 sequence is CASSPTGAGQETQYF. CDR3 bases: TGCGCCAGCAGCCCTACAGGGGCAGGGCAAGAGACCCAGTACTTC.

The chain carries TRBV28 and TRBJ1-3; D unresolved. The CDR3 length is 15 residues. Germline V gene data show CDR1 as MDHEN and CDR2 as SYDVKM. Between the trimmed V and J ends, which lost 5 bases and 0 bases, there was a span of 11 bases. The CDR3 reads CASSPDGGSGNTIYF. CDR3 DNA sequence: TGTGCCAGCAGTCCCGACGGCGGCTCTGGAAACACCATATATTTT. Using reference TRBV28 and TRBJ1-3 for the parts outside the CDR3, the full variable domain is DVKVTQSSRYLVKRTGEKVFLECVQDMDHENMFWYRQDPGLGLRLIYFSYDVKMKEKGDIPEGYSVSREKKERFSLILESASTNQTSMYLCASSPDGGSGNTIYFGEGSWLTVV.

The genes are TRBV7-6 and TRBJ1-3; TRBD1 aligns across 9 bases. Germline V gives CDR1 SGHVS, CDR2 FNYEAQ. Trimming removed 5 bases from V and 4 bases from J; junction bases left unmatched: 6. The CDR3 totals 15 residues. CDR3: CASSTSQGAGNTIYF. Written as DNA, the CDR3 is TGTGCCAGCAGCACCTCACAGGGGGCAGGAAACACCATATATTTT.

The chain's CDR3 is CASSFHDRGGYAFF. CDR3 DNA: TGTGCCAGCAGCTTTCACGACAGGGGAGGCTACGCTTTCTTT. The rearrangement uses TRBV7-9 and TRBJ1-1; TRBD1 aligns across 8 bases. The germline V gene encodes CDR1 SEHNR and CDR2 FQNEAQ (reference sequence). V lost 3 bases and J lost 11; bases outside the gene matches: 11. The CDR3 is made up of 14 amino acids.